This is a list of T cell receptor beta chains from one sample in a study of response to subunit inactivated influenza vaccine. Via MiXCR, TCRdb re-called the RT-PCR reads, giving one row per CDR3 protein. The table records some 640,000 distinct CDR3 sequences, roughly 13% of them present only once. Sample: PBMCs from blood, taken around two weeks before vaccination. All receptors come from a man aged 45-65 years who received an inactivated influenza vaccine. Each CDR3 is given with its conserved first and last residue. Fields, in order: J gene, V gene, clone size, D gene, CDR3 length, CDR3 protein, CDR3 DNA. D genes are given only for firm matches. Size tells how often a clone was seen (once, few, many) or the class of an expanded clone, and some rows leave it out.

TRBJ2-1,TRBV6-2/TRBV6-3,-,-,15,CASSYSGTVYNEQFF,TGTGCCAGCAGTTACTCTGGGACGGTTTACAATGAGCAGTTCTTC
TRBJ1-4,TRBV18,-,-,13,CASSPQRGEKLFF,TGTGCCAGCTCACCACAACGGGGAGAAAAACTGTTTTTT
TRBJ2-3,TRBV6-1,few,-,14,CASTQAATTDTQYF,TGTGCCAGCACCCAAGCGGCCACCACAGATACGCAGTATTTT
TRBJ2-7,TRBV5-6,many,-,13,CASSLRQNYEQYF,TGTGCCAGCAGCTTGCGACAGAACTACGAGCAGTACTTC
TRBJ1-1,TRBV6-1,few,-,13,CASTRTVNTEAFF,TGTGCCAGCACCCGGACCGTGAACACTGAAGCTTTCTTT
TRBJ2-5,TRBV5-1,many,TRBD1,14,CASSLQGAEETQYF,TGCGCCAGCAGCTTACAGGGGGCAGAGGAGACCCAGTACTTC
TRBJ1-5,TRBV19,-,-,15,CASSTTSGGRQPQHF,TGTGCCAGTAGTACAACCTCGGGGGGCAGGCAGCCCCAGCATTTT
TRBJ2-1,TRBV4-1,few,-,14,CASSQEAGPRGQFF,TGCGCCAGCAGCCAAGAAGCGGGTCCCAGGGGGCAGTTCTTC
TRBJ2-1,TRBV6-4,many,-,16,CASSTGAASSYNEQFF,TGTGCCAGCAGTACCGGCGCTGCGAGCTCCTACAATGAGCAGTTCTTC
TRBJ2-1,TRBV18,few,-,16,CASSPLGAGSYNEQFF,TGTGCCAGCTCACCGCTGGGGGCCGGCTCCTACAATGAGCAGTTCTTC
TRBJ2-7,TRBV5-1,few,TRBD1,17,CASSRGAGTGGFYEQYF,TGCGCCAGCAGCAGAGGAGCCGGGACAGGGGGGTTCTACGAGCAGTACTTC
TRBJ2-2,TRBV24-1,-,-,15,CATSAQTGSTGELFF,TGTGCCACCAGTGCCCAGACAGGATCTACCGGGGAGCTGTTTTTT
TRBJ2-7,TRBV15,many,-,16,CATSRPLGGVIYEQYF,TGTGCCACCAGCAGACCCTTAGGGGGAGTGATCTACGAGCAGTACTTC
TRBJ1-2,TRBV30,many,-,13,CAWKNRQAGSYTF,TGTGCCTGGAAGAACAGGCAGGCCGGCAGCTACACCTTC
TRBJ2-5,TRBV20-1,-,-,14,CSARDRTGTETQYF,TGCAGTGCTAGAGATCGCACAGGAACAGAGACCCAGTACTTC
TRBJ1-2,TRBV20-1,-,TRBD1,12,CSARTGTYGYTF,TGCAGTGCAAGGACAGGGACCTATGGCTACACCTTC
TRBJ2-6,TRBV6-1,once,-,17,CASSEARGGSGANVLTF,TGTGCCAGCAGTGAAGCAAGGGGGGGCTCTGGGGCCAACGTCCTGACTTTC
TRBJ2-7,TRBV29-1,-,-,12,CSVLEQSYEQYF,TGCAGCGTTCTGGAGCAGAGCTACGAGCAGTACTTC
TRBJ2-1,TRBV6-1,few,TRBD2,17,CASSHRTSGGAGNEQFF,TGTGCCAGCAGCCACAGGACTAGCGGGGGAGCGGGGAATGAGCAGTTCTTC
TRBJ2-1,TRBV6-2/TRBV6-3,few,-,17,CASSYSLDSRAYNEQFF,TGTGCCAGCAGTTACTCCCTCGACAGCAGAGCCTACAATGAGCAGTTCTTC
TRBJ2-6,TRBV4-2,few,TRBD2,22,CASSQEGSRVAGSATGANVLTF,TGTGCCAGCAGCCAAGAAGGGTCCCGGGTAGCGGGCAGCGCTACTGGGGCCAACGTCCTGACTTTC
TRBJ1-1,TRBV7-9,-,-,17,CASSLPIFRGWNTEAFF,TGTGCCAGCAGCTTACCAATCTTCCGCGGTTGGAACACTGAAGCTTTCTTT
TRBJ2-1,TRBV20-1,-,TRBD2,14,CSARAGGPGNEQFF,TGCAGTGCTAGAGCGGGAGGGCCAGGGAATGAGCAGTTCTTC
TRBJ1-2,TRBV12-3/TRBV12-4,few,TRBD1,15,CASSPGQGRAYGYTF,TGTGCCAGCAGTCCCGGACAGGGTCGTGCCTATGGCTACACCTTC
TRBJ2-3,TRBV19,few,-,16,CASRGAERRRTDTQYF,TGTGCCAGTAGGGGCGCGGAACGGAGAAGGACAGATACGCAGTATTTT
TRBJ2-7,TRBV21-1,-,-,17,CASSKGGGGGLGNEQYF,TGTGCCAGCAGCAAAGGCGGGGGAGGGGGTCTAGGAAACGAGCAGTACTTC
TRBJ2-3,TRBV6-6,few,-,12,CASSPTPDTQYF,TGTGCCAGCAGCCCTACTCCAGATACGCAGTATTTT
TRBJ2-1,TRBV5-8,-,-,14,CASSSWRRWNEQFF,TGTGCCAGCAGCTCTTGGCGGAGGTGGAATGAGCAGTTCTTC
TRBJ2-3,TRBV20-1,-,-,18,CSASHLMRTPTHTDTQYF,TGCAGTGCTAGTCACCTGATGCGGACCCCAACCCACACAGATACGCAGTATTTT
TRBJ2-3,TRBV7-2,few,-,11,CASGHSDTQYF,TGTGCCAGCGGACACAGCGATACGCAGTATTTT
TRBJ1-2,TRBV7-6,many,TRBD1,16,CASSPSDRGPYYGYTF,TGTGCCAGCAGCCCAAGCGACAGGGGTCCCTACTATGGCTACACCTTC
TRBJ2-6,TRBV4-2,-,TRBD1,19,CASSQDPHRGGSGANVLTF,TGTGCCAGCAGCCAAGACCCCCACAGGGGTGGCTCTGGGGCCAACGTCCTGACTTTC
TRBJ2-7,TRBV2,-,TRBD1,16,CASSFGTVGSSYEQYF,TGTGCCAGCAGCTTCGGGACAGTGGGGAGCTCCTACGAGCAGTACTTC
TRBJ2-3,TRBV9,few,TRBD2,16,CASSVGNSGSGDTQYF,TGTGCCAGCAGCGTAGGTAATAGCGGGAGTGGAGATACGCAGTATTTT
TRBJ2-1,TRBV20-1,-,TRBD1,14,CSAQDRVSYNEQFF,TGCAGTGCTCAAGACAGGGTCTCCTACAATGAGCAGTTCTTC
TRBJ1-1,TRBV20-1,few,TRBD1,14,CSAKIGTGRTEAFF,TGCAGTGCCAAGATTGGGACAGGACGCACTGAAGCTTTCTTT
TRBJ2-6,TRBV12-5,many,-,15,CASGLPYSGANVLTF,TGTGCTAGTGGTTTGCCGTACTCTGGGGCCAACGTCCTGACTTTC
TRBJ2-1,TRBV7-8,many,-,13,CASSLGVAAEQFF,TGTGCCAGCAGCTTAGGCGTAGCGGCGGAGCAGTTCTTC
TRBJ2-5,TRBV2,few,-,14,CASSEPPVGETQYF,TGTGCCAGCAGTGAACCCCCGGTGGGAGAGACCCAGTACTTC
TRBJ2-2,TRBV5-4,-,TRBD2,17,CASSVGLAGGNTGELFF,TGTGCCAGCAGCGTGGGACTAGCGGGAGGTAACACCGGGGAGCTGTTTTTT
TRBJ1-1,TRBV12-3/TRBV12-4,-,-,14,CASSFQGRNTEAFF,TGTGCCAGCAGCTTCCAGGGAAGGAACACTGAAGCTTTCTTT
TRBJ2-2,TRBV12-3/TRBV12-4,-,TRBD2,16,CASSTERGGHTGELFF,TGTGCCAGCAGCACGGAGCGGGGGGGTCACACCGGGGAGCTGTTTTTT
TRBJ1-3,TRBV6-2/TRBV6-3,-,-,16,CASSYNWASYGNTIYF,TGTGCCAGCAGTTACAACTGGGCCTCGTACGGAAACACCATATATTTT
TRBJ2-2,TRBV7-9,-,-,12,CATGYGSGELFF,TGTGCCACCGGTTACGGCTCCGGGGAGCTGTTTTTT
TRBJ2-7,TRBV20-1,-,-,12,CSVNSLSGEQYF,TGCAGTGTGAACAGCCTGTCGGGAGAGCAGTACTTC
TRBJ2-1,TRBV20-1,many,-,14,CSASTLALLDEQFF,TGCAGTGCTAGCACCCTAGCCCTTCTCGATGAGCAGTTCTTC
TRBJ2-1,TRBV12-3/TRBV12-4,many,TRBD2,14,CASRGRAGGPVQFF,TGTGCCAGCAGGGGACGGGCGGGGGGGCCGGTGCAGTTCTTC
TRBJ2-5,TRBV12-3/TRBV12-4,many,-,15,CASSYWAGGEETQYF,TGTGCCAGCAGTTATTGGGCTGGAGGAGAAGAGACCCAGTACTTC
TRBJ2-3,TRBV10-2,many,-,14,CASRPSLSTDTQYF,TGCGCCAGCAGACCCAGCCTTAGCACAGATACGCAGTATTTT
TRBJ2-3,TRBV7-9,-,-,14,CASSLALGLDTQYF,TGTGCCAGCAGCTTAGCGCTGGGTTTAGATACGCAGTATTTT
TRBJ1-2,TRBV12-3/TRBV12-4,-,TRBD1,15,CASTTSLTGEMGYTF,TGTGCCAGCACCACTTCCCTCACAGGGGAAATGGGCTACACCTTC
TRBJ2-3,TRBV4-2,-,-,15,CASSQDLQGPDTQYF,TGTGCCAGCAGCCAAGATCTGCAGGGGCCAGATACGCAGTATTTT
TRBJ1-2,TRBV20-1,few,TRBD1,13,CSARATGDYGYTF,TGCAGTGCTAGAGCGACAGGGGACTATGGCTACACCTTC
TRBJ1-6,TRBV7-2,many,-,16,CASSFWGNLYNSPLHF,TGTGCCAGCAGCTTCTGGGGGAATTTATATAATTCACCCCTCCACTTT
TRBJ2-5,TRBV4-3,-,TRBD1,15,CASSPGTAYQETQYF,TGCGCCAGCAGCCCCGGGACAGCGTACCAAGAGACCCAGTACTTC
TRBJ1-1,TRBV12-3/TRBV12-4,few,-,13,CASRLTPNTEAFF,TGTGCCAGCAGGTTGACACCGAACACTGAAGCTTTCTTT
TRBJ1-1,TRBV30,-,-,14,CAWSAWTGNTEAFF,TGTGCCTGGAGTGCCTGGACTGGGAACACTGAAGCTTTCTTT
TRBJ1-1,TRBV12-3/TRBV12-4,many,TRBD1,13,CASSRTGFTEAFF,TGTGCCAGCAGTCGGACAGGGTTCACTGAAGCTTTCTTT
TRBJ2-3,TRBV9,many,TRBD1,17,CASSEIDRGRTTDTQYF,TGTGCCAGCAGCGAGATTGACAGGGGGAGAACAACAGATACGCAGTATTTT